Each of the 30 T cell receptor beta chains below was sequenced from the same sample in a study of shared clonotypes between healthy human individuals. Data came from immunoSEQ multiplex PCR; TCRdb stores just in-frame clones and leaves some out. The data contain some 500,000 clones, around 95% of them singletons. The sample comprised naive CD4+ T cells sorted from blood. Subset in this sample: CD45RA+ positively selected. The origin of the receptors is a woman under 40 in good health.

This chain links TRBV2 with TRBJ1-1; D might be TRBD1 (6 bases). CDR3 size: 16 residues. Looked up from germline, CDR1 is SNHLY and CDR2 is FYNNEI. Trimming took off 6 bases at V and 0 bases at J, with 17 bases between the two ends. DNA of the CDR3: TGTGCCAGCAGCCTACGAGGGGGACACCTGAACACTGAAGCTTTCTTT. It translates to CASSLRGGHLNTEAFF.

This chain uses TRBV2 with TRBJ2-5; no definite D call. The J call may be mistaken, given a closer DNA end match to TRBJ2-7. The CDR3 extends over 12 amino acids. Germline V gene sequence: CDR1 SNHLY, CDR2 FYNNEI. The CDR3 DNA is TGTGCCAGCAGTGAGGGCCTCGGCGAGCAGTACTTC. This codes for CASSEGLGEQYF.

The genes are TRBV15 and TRBJ2-7, with TRBD1 as a possible D gene (5 bases). The V gene lost 0 bases and the J gene lost 2 bases, with 8 bases spanning the gap. The CDR3 is 14 residues long. CDR1 is LNHNV, CDR2 YYDKDF, per germline (reference sequence). This chain's CDR3 is CATSRESGPYEQYF. CDR3 sequence (DNA): TGTGCCACCAGCAGAGAATCAGGGCCCTACGAGCAGTACTTC. The full variable domain, in which reference TRBV15 and TRBJ2-7 provide the parts outside the CDR3, is DAMVIQNPRYQVTQFGKPVTLSCSQTLNHNVMYWYQQKSSQAPKLLFHYYDKDFNNEADTPDNFQSRRPNTSFCFLDIRSPGLGDTAMYLCATSRESGPYEQYFGPGTRLTVT.

The chain is built from TRBV5-1 and TRBJ2-3; 8 nucleotides line up with TRBD2. J gave up 2 bases and V 1 base, and 12 bases lay outside the gene matches. This CDR3 has 18 residues. Germline values: CDR1 SGHRS, CDR2 YFSETQ. This CDR3 is CASSLNHTSGSFTDTQYF. In DNA, the CDR3 is TGCGCCAGCAGCTTGAATCACACTAGCGGTTCCTTCACAGATACGCAGTATTTT.

The chain links TRBV6-5 to TRBJ2-7, with TRBD1 identical over 9 bases. Per the germline V gene, CDR1 is MNHEY and CDR2 is SVGAGI. The ends lost 5 bases at V and 0 bases at J; junction bases unmatched: 5. This CDR3 has 15 residues. CDR3 loop: CASSTGQGLSYEQYF. The CDR3 DNA is TGTGCCAGCAGTACGGGACAGGGACTCTCCTACGAGCAGTACTTC.

This rearrangement joins TRBV28 to TRBJ1-2; TRBD1 aligns across 8 bases. CDR1 MDHEN and CDR2 SYDVKM come from the germline V gene. V dropped 5 bases and J dropped 8; count of bases not matched to a gene: 7. The CDR3 is 13 amino acids. CDR3 nucleotide sequence: TGTGCCAGCAGTACAGGGGGTGTGAGCGGCTACACCTTC. Protein: CASSTGGVSGYTF.

Here the CDR3 reads CAWSGGQLHNEQFF. In DNA, the CDR3 is TGTGCCTGGAGTGGCGGGCAGCTACACAATGAGCAGTTCTTC. The chain couples TRBV30 to TRBJ2-1; perhaps TRBD2 as D (5 bases). This CDR3 comprises 14 residues. Germline values: CDR1 GTSNPN, CDR2 SVGIG (reference sequence). Trimming removed 1 base from V and 5 bases from J, with 12 bases in between.

The V and J genes are TRBV27 and TRBJ2-7, with TRBD1 matching over 9 bases. The ends lost 1 base at V and 5 bases at J; junction bases unmatched: 9. The length of the CDR3 is 16 residues. The germline V gene has CDR1 MNHEY and CDR2 SMNVEV (reference sequence). The CDR3 loop reads CASSLLGTGGSDEQYF. The CDR3 DNA is TGTGCCAGCAGTTTATTGGGAACAGGGGGCAGCGACGAGCAGTACTTC.

The chain recombines TRBV7-9 with TRBJ1-1; 7 bases are shared with TRBD1. CDR3 length: 16 residues. Trimming removed 1 base from V and 4 bases from J; junction bases left unmatched: 9. Germline CDR1 and CDR2: SEHNR and FQNEAQ (reference sequence). The CDR3 bases are TGTGCCAGCAGCTTAGATGAGGGGGCGCTACTCACTGAAGCTTTCTTT. Its protein product is CASSLDEGALLTEAFF.

The V gene is TRBV14, the J gene TRBJ2-7, with 9 bases fitting TRBD1. After removal of 2 bases from V and 2 bases from J, the junction contained 19 bases not matched to a gene. CDR3 length equals 20 residues. Germline CDR1 is SGHDN and CDR2 is FVKESK. The CDR3 sequence: CASSQNPTGGFPLLPYEQYF. CDR3 bases: TGTGCCAGCAGCCAAAACCCGACAGGGGGTTTTCCACTTTTACCCTACGAGCAGTACTTC.

The V call is TRBV6-5, the J call TRBJ1-2; 7 nucleotides line up with TRBD1. The V gene's germline CDR1 is MNHEY and CDR2 SVGAGI. The CDR3 covers 12 residues. V shed 5 bases, J shed 7 bases, and the junction held 4 bases outside the gene matches. CDR3: CASSRQGFGYTF. The CDR3 DNA reads as TGTGCCAGCAGTAGACAGGGTTTTGGCTACACCTTC.

Only one count was recorded for this clone. This rearrangement joins TRBV6-5 to TRBJ2-7, with D tentatively TRBD2 (7 bases). V lost 2 bases and J 7 bases, leaving 21 bases between the germline ends. From germline, CDR1 is MNHEY and CDR2 SVGAGI. The CDR3 has 16 residues. CDR3 sequence (DNA): TGTGCCAGCAGTTACCAAATAGGGGGGGCCACGGAGGAGCAGTACTTC. Translating it yields CASSYQIGGATEEQYF.

The J gene is TRBJ2-7, the V gene TRBV7-9, with D perhaps TRBD2 (6 bases). The CDR3 loop spans 16 amino acids. Germline V CDR1 and CDR2: SEHNR, FQNEAQ (reference sequence). The V gene lost 5 bases and the J gene lost 3 bases, with 20 bases spanning the gap. The chain's CDR3 is CASSPQVGGADYEQYF. The CDR3 DNA sequence: TGTGCCAGCAGCCCCCAGGTGGGGGGTGCGGACTACGAGCAGTACTTC.

The genes are TRBV30 and TRBJ1-5; no clear D. The CDR3 is made up of 14 amino acids. Looked up from germline, CDR1 is GTSNPN and CDR2 is SVGIG (reference sequence). The V gene lost 1 base and the J gene lost 5 bases, with 12 bases spanning the gap. The DNA of the CDR3 is TGTGCCTGGAGTGGTACAAATTCTGATCAGCCCCAGCATTTT. Residues: CAWSGTNSDQPQHF.

Written as DNA, the CDR3 is TGTGCCAGCTCACCACGGGTACAGCCCACGGTTCAGCAGTACTTC. Its protein is CASSPRVQPTVQQYF. The rearrangement joins TRBV18 to TRBJ2-7; D is undetermined. The V end lost 1 base, the J end lost 8 bases, and 18 bases lay between the germline ends. Per the germline V gene, CDR1 is KGHSH and CDR2 is LQKENI. CDR3 length equals 15 residues.

V and J are TRBV28 and TRBJ2-5; perhaps TRBD1 as D (5 bases). Trimming shortened V by 8 bases and J by 5 bases, and 6 bases separated the two germline ends. Germline CDR1 MDHEN, CDR2 SYDVKM. The CDR3 has 10 amino acids. CDR3 DNA sequence: TGTGCCAGCGGGGCCGAGACCCAGTACTTC. Protein product: CASGAETQYF.

The chain carries TRBV27 and TRBJ2-7, with TRBD2 identical over 9 bases. Germline V CDR1 and CDR2: MNHEY, SMNVEV (reference sequence). The CDR3 consists of 14 residues. The V gene end was trimmed by 5 bases and the J gene end by 4 bases; junction bases not matched to a gene: 6. The CDR3 reads CASSVTSGSYEQYF. CDR3 nucleotide sequence: TGTGCCAGCAGTGTGACTAGCGGCTCTTACGAGCAGTACTTC.

The gene calls are TRBV20-1 and TRBJ2-3; no firm D call. Per the germline V gene, CDR1 is DFQATT and CDR2 is SNEGSKA (reference sequence). CDR3 size: 10 residues. Between the trimmed V and J ends, which lost 3 bases and 6 bases, there was a span of 4 bases. The CDR3 protein is CSARGDTQYF. For the CDR3, the DNA is TGCAGTGCTAGGGGGGATACGCAGTATTTT.

The J gene is TRBJ2-1, the V gene TRBV18; no firm D call. The CDR3 has 16 residues. V dropped 6 bases and J dropped 5 bases, with 20 bases sitting between them. The germline V gene has CDR1 KGHSH and CDR2 LQKENI. The CDR3: CASSPNTPTNHNEQFF. Here the CDR3 DNA reads TGTGCCAGCTCGCCAAATACCCCTACTAACCACAATGAGCAGTTCTTC.

The chain employs TRBV25-1 and TRBJ2-1; D gene ambiguous. Trimming cost V 3 bases and J 6 bases, with 12 bases left between them. Germline V gives CDR1 MGHDK, CDR2 SYGVNS. This CDR3 is built from 14 residues. The CDR3 DNA follows: TGTGCCAGCAGTGACACTGCTACCTCCAATGAGCAGTTCTTC. This translates into CASSDTATSNEQFF.

The chain couples TRBV18 to TRBJ2-2; D may be TRBD1 (6 bases). Germline V CDR1 and CDR2: KGHSH, LQKENI. Trimming shortened V by 6 bases and J by 5 bases, and 13 bases separated the two germline ends. This CDR3 has 14 residues. CDR3 DNA: TGTGCCAGCTCGCCCGGGACACAGACCGGGGAGCTGTTTTTT. It encodes CASSPGTQTGELFF.

The chain carries TRBV9 and TRBJ2-2; a possible D gene is TRBD2 (6 bases). V was shortened by 0 bases and J by 4 bases, with 10 bases between the two germline ends. There are 15 residues in the CDR3. Germline V lookup: CDR1 SGDLS, CDR2 YYNGEE. The CDR3 nucleotides are TGTGCCAGCAGCGTAGTGGAGGGTATCACCGGGGAGCTGTTTTTT. It yields the protein CASSVVEGITGELFF. The full variable domain, completed using reference TRBV9 and TRBJ2-2, is DSGVTQTPKHLITATGQRVTLRCSPRSGDLSVYWYQQSLDQGLQFLIQYYNGEERAKGNILERFSAQQFPDLHSELNLSSLELGDSALYFCASSVVEGITGELFFGEGSRLTVL.

The chain couples TRBV6-1 to TRBJ1-5; TRBD1 is a possible D gene (5 bases). CDR3 size: 15 residues. Between the trimmed V and J ends, which lost 5 bases and 6 bases, there was a span of 17 bases. Per the germline V gene, CDR1 is MNHNS and CDR2 is SASEGT. The CDR3 sequence is CASSQGPGSGQPQHF. The CDR3 DNA sequence: TGTGCCAGCAGTCAAGGGCCAGGGTCGGGTCAGCCCCAGCATTTT.

The rearrangement links TRBV30 to TRBJ1-2; no firm D call. Germline V lookup: CDR1 GTSNPN, CDR2 SVGIG (reference sequence). The germline V and J ends were trimmed by 0 bases and 6 bases, with 11 bases remaining between them. The CDR3 consists of 13 residues. The CDR3 nucleotides read TGTGCCTGGAGTGTACCGGTGGGCAATGGCTACACCTTC. Amino acid sequence: CAWSVPVGNGYTF.

V usage is TRBV5-8 and J usage is TRBJ1-3; the D is unclear. Trimming left V 1 base short and J 9 bases short, with 8 bases between. The germline gives CDR1 SGHTS, CDR2 YDEGEE. The CDR3 is made up of 12 amino acids. The CDR3 here is CASSLIEGTIYF. Written as DNA, the CDR3 is TGTGCCAGCAGCTTGATCGAAGGCACCATATATTTT.

The chain employs TRBV5-1 and TRBJ2-1, with 11 bases identical to TRBD2. Germline CDR1 reads SGHRS; CDR2 reads YFSETQ. The ends lost 0 bases at V and 5 bases at J; junction bases unmatched: 10. CDR3 length: 18 amino acids. The CDR3 loop is CASSLGPPGLAANNEQFF. In DNA, the CDR3 is TGCGCCAGCAGCTTGGGACCTCCGGGACTAGCGGCCAACAATGAGCAGTTCTTC.

The chain couples TRBV5-4 to TRBJ2-4; TRBD2 aligns across 8 bases. The CDR3 loop spans 14 amino acids. The germline V gene has CDR1 SGHNT and CDR2 YYREEE (reference sequence). J lost 6 bases, V lost 4 bases, and 6 bases had no gene match. The CDR3 sequence: CASSHSGTRNIQYF. The CDR3 DNA is TGTGCCAGCAGCCATTCCGGGACTAGAAACATTCAGTACTTC.

This clone was detected only a few times. Additional DNA sequences in this sample encode the identical CDR3. J is TRBJ2-7 and V is TRBV28; no clear D gene. Looked up from germline, CDR1 is MDHEN and CDR2 is SYDVKM. Trimming removed 1 base at V and 3 bases at J, with 4 bases between. This CDR3 is built from 12 residues. CDR3 loop: CASSLYSYEQYF. The CDR3 coding sequence is TGTGCCAGCAGTTTATACAGCTACGAGCAGTACTTC.

The rearrangement links TRBV11-3 to TRBJ1-3, with a possible D match to TRBD1 (6 bases). Trimming took 5 bases from V and 2 from J, leaving 28 bases between them. Germline CDR1 reads SGHNT; CDR2 reads YENEEA. The CDR3 totals 20 residues. DNA of the CDR3: TGTGCCAGCAGCCCTCCGGTGTGTCCCGGACAGCAGAGTACTGGAAACACCATATATTTT. It codes for CASSPPVCPGQQSTGNTIYF. Drawing the rest from reference TRBV11-3 and TRBJ1-3, the complete variable domain is EAGVVQSPRYKIIEKKQPVAFWCNPISGHNTLYWYLQNLGQGPELLIRYENEEAVDDSQLPKDRFSAERLKGVDSTLKIQPAELGDSAVYLCASSPPVCPGQQSTGNTIYFGEGSWLTVV.

This chain links TRBV5-4 with TRBJ2-2; D uncertain. From germline, CDR1 is SGHNT and CDR2 YYREEE (reference sequence). Deletions cut 1 base from V and 1 base from J, with 8 bases between. This CDR3 has 15 amino acids. The CDR3 sequence: CASSLNAMNTGELFF. In DNA, the CDR3 is TGTGCCAGCAGCTTGAATGCGATGAACACCGGGGAGCTGTTTTTT. The whole variable domain, remainder taken from reference TRBV5-4 and TRBJ2-2, is ETGVTQSPTHLIKTRGQQVTLRCSSQSGHNTVSWYQQALGQGPQFIFQYYREEENGRGNFPPRFSGLQFPNYSSELNVNALELDDSALYLCASSLNAMNTGELFFGEGSRLTVL.